The 21 T cell receptor beta chains reported below all come from one sample, sequenced in a study of follicular helper T cells after annual influenza vaccination (dated by TCRdb to about 2017). Receptors were amplified or captured by the immunoSEQ multiplex PCR assay. The table comes from immuneACCESS by way of TCRdb, which keeps in-frame sequences with V and J called. Part of the clones is missing from these tables; in studies checked, under half for an unresolved V gene and the rest for unknown reasons. The sample yields 7,000 or so clones; 80% to 85% were counted once. Of the sample, about 0.54% falls within the top ten clones. In light of the paper, this sample's time point label describes: 2015-2016 season, 7 days after influenza vaccination. Sequenced here: CXCR5- memory CD4+ T cells sorted from blood, sampled 7 days after influenza vaccination. Explained via the paper, the cell subset or site label denotes: CXCR5- memory CD4 T cells. These TCRs come from an adult who received the influenza vaccine.

The genes are TRBV6-5 and TRBJ2-3; possibly TRBD2 for D (7 bases). This CDR3 has 15 amino acids. CDR1 and CDR2 (germline): MNHEY, SVGAGI. V lost 3 bases to trimming and J lost 1 base, with 11 bases between them. CDR3 in DNA: TGTGCCAGCAGTTATTGGGGGGGGCGCACAGATACGCAGTATTTT. Protein sequence: CASSYWGGRTDTQYF.

The chain is built from TRBV29-1 and TRBJ1-5; D possibly corresponds to TRBD1 (5 bases). V dropped 5 bases and J dropped 7 bases, with 12 bases sitting between them. The germline gives CDR1 SQVTM, CDR2 ANQGSEA. There are 12 residues in the CDR3. The CDR3: CSVRQGEQPQHF. The CDR3 coding sequence is TGCAGCGTTAGGCAGGGAGAACAGCCCCAGCATTTT.

V and J are TRBV7-2 and TRBJ2-7; D not resolved. The V end was cut by 5 bases, the J end by 2 bases, with 4 bases between. CDR3 length: 11 amino acids. Germline CDR1 reads SGHTA; CDR2 reads FQGNSA. The DNA of the CDR3 is TGTGCCAGCAGCCCCGCCTACGAGCAGTACTTC. Amino acids: CASSPAYEQYF.

This clone has a single count. The rearrangement links TRBV7-2 to TRBJ1-2; weak D call: TRBD1 (6 bases). Trimming removed 1 base at V and 8 bases at J, with 14 bases between. Germline V gene lookup returns CDR1 SGHTA and CDR2 FQGNSA. The CDR3 has 14 residues. The CDR3 DNA follows: TGTGCCAGCAGCTTAGGGCAGGGGATATCCGGCTACACCTTC. This gives the protein CASSLGQGISGYTF.

This chain joins TRBV11-3 and TRBJ2-7, with a possible D match to TRBD2 (6 bases). The germline V and J ends were trimmed by 3 bases and 6 bases, with 15 bases remaining between them. The CDR3 runs 14 residues. CDR1 SGHNT and CDR2 YENEEA come from the germline V gene. The CDR3: CASSFSGLVSEQYF. The CDR3 region has the DNA TGTGCCAGCAGCTTTAGCGGCCTAGTCTCCGAGCAGTACTTC.

This sequence joins TRBV19 and TRBJ1-4; D is possibly TRBD1 (6 bases). This CDR3 is built from 16 residues. Germline CDR1 reads LNHDA; CDR2 reads SQIVND (reference sequence). Trimming pared 7 bases from V and 0 bases from J, leaving 15 bases between. In nucleotides, the CDR3 is TGTGCCAGTATGGTCGGGGGGGCGACAACTAATGAAAAACTGTTTTTT. It codes for CASMVGGATTNEKLFF.

The chain has TRBV6-5 and TRBJ2-7; 7 bases fit TRBD1. Germline CDR1 reads MNHEY; CDR2 reads SVGAGI. The CDR3 sequence is 14 residues long. J was trimmed by 0 bases and V by 7 bases; bases with no gene match: 6. DNA for the CDR3: TGTGCCAGCACCCCGACAGGGATCTCCTACGAGCAGTACTTC. Amino acid sequence: CASTPTGISYEQYF.

The V gene is TRBV6-5, the J gene TRBJ1-3, with D possibly being TRBD1 (5 bases). This CDR3 contains 15 residues. Looked up from germline, CDR1 is MNHEY and CDR2 is SVGAGI. Trimming left V 0 bases short and J 8 bases short, with 14 bases between. This CDR3 reads CASSYSYGGGDTIYF. DNA of the CDR3: TGTGCCAGCAGTTACTCGTATGGGGGTGGCGACACCATATATTTT.

The V and J genes are TRBV5-1 and TRBJ2-1, with D tentatively TRBD1 (6 bases). V was trimmed by 3 bases and J by 6 bases, leaving 13 bases between them. Germline lookup yields CDR1 SGHRS and CDR2 YFSETQ. The CDR3 contains 14 residues. The CDR3 DNA reads TGCGCCAGCAGCTCTAGTGCACAGGGCAATGAGCAGTTCTTC. Translation gives CASSSSAQGNEQFF.

The genes are TRBV6-5 and TRBJ1-5; a weak D match, TRBD1 (5 bases). CDR1 and CDR2 from the germline V gene are MNHEY and SVGAGI. This CDR3 is 15 amino acids long. Trimming removed 0 bases from V and 4 bases from J, with 10 bases in between. The CDR3 spells CASSYSRTSNQPQHF. CDR3 DNA: TGTGCCAGCAGTTACTCCAGGACATCGAATCAGCCCCAGCATTTT.

In nucleotides, the CDR3 is TGTGCCAGCAGCTTCGTAAGCGGGGCTTCCTACGAGCAGTACTTC. Protein: CASSFVSGASYEQYF. The J gene is TRBJ2-7, the V gene TRBV7-2; 7 bases agree with TRBD2. The V and J ends lost 3 bases and 1 base, in that order; junction bases with no gene match: 6. The CDR3 has 15 residues. CDR1 and CDR2 (germline): SGHTA, FQGNSA.

This clone has only a few counts. The chain recombines TRBV5-1 with TRBJ2-3; D is uncertain. Per germline, CDR1 SGHRS and CDR2 YFSETQ. The V end lost 3 bases, the J end lost 0 bases, and 14 bases lay between the germline ends. This CDR3 contains 16 residues. CDR3 coding DNA: TGCGCCAGCAGCTCCGGTGTGGGCTTTAGCACAGATACGCAGTATTTT. It codes for CASSSGVGFSTDTQYF.

The chain combines TRBV15 with TRBJ2-7; perhaps D is TRBD1 or TRBD2 (5 bases each). Trimming shortened V by 6 bases and J by 3 bases, and 12 bases separated the two germline ends. The germline V gene encodes CDR1 LNHNV and CDR2 YYDKDF (reference sequence). The CDR3 has 13 amino acids. The CDR3 is CATSKKGSYEQYF. In nucleotides, the CDR3 is TGTGCCACCAGTAAAAAGGGGAGCTACGAGCAGTACTTC.

The chain combines TRBV6-1 with TRBJ1-2, with D perhaps TRBD1 (6 bases). Trimming removed 4 bases from V and 2 bases from J, with 14 bases in between. This CDR3 is 15 amino acids long. Looked up from germline, CDR1 is MNHNS and CDR2 is SASEGT. CDR3 coding DNA: TGTGCCAGCAGTGCTCCGGGGACAAAGAACTATGGCTACACCTTC. Translating gives CASSAPGTKNYGYTF.

J is TRBJ1-2 and V is TRBV19; a weak D match, TRBD1 (5 bases). V shed 7 bases and J shed 3 bases, with 15 bases lying between them. The CDR3 totals 14 residues. Germline lookup yields CDR1 LNHDA and CDR2 SQIVND (reference sequence). The CDR3 spells CASTPKTDYYGYTF. CDR3 sequence (DNA): TGTGCCAGTACCCCAAAGACAGATTACTATGGCTACACCTTC.

This clone was detected only once. This chain uses TRBV21-1 with TRBJ2-5; TRBD1 is the table's D call, not checked against the DNA. TRBV21-1 is a pseudogene segment. The CDR3 consists of 13 residues. The CDR3, as DNA: TGTGCCCGGGACAGGTGGTCAACGAAGACCCAGTACTTC. Protein: CARDRWSTKTQYF.

The V call is TRBV5-5, the J call TRBJ2-2; D gene unclear. V shed 5 bases and J shed 0 bases, with 11 bases lying between them. The V gene's germline CDR1 is SGHKS and CDR2 YYEKEE (reference sequence). This CDR3 has 15 amino acids. CDR3 residues: CASRRLLANTGELFF. The DNA for the CDR3 is TGTGCCAGCAGACGCCTATTAGCGAACACCGGGGAGCTGTTTTTT.

The chain uses TRBV28 and TRBJ2-7; 9 nucleotides agree with TRBD1. The CDR3 has 17 residues. V lost 5 bases, J lost 2 bases, and 13 bases stayed unmatched. The V gene's germline CDR1 is MDHEN and CDR2 SYDVKM. The CDR3 sequence: CASSAAQGARSTYEQYF. As DNA, the CDR3 is TGTGCCAGCAGTGCGGCACAGGGGGCTCGGTCAACCTACGAGCAGTACTTC.

The chain couples TRBV12-5 to TRBJ2-1; 8 nucleotides align to TRBD2. V gave up 0 bases and J gave up 6 bases; unmatched junction bases: 7. From germline, CDR1 is LGHNT and CDR2 FRNRAP. The CDR3 spans 16 residues. Here the CDR3 DNA reads TGTGCTAGTGGTTTGGTAACGTCAGGGACTAGCAATGAGCAGTTCTTC. This sequence encodes CASGLVTSGTSNEQFF.

The V gene is TRBV6-5, the J gene TRBJ2-3, with TRBD2 identical over 14 bases. This CDR3 contains 15 residues. Germline CDR1 reads MNHEY; CDR2 reads SVGAGI. The trim removed 0 bases at V and 10 bases at J, leaving 3 bases unmatched. The CDR3 bases are TGTGCCAGCAGTTACTCCGGACTAGCGGGGGGATCGCAGTATTTT. Amino acids: CASSYSGLAGGSQYF.

The chain combines TRBV11-2 with TRBJ2-1; D gene unclear. The germline V and J ends were trimmed by 3 bases and 7 bases, with 22 bases remaining between them. The CDR3 is 17 residues long. CDR1 is SGHAT and CDR2 is FQNNGV in the germline V gene. CDR3 amino acids: CASSLDPRRLPRNEQFF. The CDR3 DNA sequence: TGTGCCAGCAGCTTGGACCCGAGGCGGCTACCACGGAATGAGCAGTTCTTC.